These 20 T cell receptor beta chains were all obtained from the same sample, sequenced in a study of PD-L1 blockade in urothelial cancer. Time point denoted: pretreatment peripheral blood. TCRdb's copy holds only in-frame clones and misses some; the assay was immunoSEQ multiplex PCR. In the table there are over 100,000 clones, roughly 84% of which are singletons. The starting material was PBMCs, obtained around atezolizumab (anti-PD-L1) treatment. All receptors come from a man between 45 and 60 years old with urothelial cancer.

This CDR3 reads CASSLGSPPFIQYF. CDR3 in DNA: TGTGCCAGCAGCTTAGGGAGTCCGCCTTTCATTCAGTACTTC. This chain uses TRBV7-9 with TRBJ2-4; D is ambiguous. This CDR3 comprises 14 residues. Germline CDR1 and CDR2: SEHNR and FQNEAQ (reference sequence). Trimming stripped 1 base from V and 9 bases from J, with 13 bases between.

V is TRBV5-3 and J is TRBJ2-5; the match to TRBD2 covers 9 bases. TRBV5-3 is given ORF status, its function remaining uncertain. Trimming cost V 0 bases and J 0 bases; bases outside gene matches: 6. The CDR3 contains 17 residues. CDR3 sequence: CARSLVLAGWYQETQYF. CDR3 DNA sequence: TGTGCCAGAAGCTTGGTCCTAGCGGGATGGTACCAAGAGACCCAGTACTTC.

The chain links TRBV1 to TRBJ1-4; the listed D gene, TRBD1, was not tested against the DNA. TRBV1 represents a pseudogene. The CDR3 has 12 amino acids. The CDR3 DNA is TGCACCAGCAGCCCAACAAATGAAAAACTGTTTTTT. Protein sequence: CTSSPTNEKLFF.

The V call is TRBV6-1, the J call TRBJ2-5, with D maybe TRBD2 (6 bases). V lost 4 bases and J lost 0, with 12 bases in between. The CDR3 runs to 15 residues. The germline CDR1 and CDR2 sequences are MNHNS and SASEGT. The CDR3 nucleotides read TGTGCCAGCAGTGCTCTAGGGAGGTACCAAGAGACCCAGTACTTC. Protein: CASSALGRYQETQYF.

V and J are TRBV7-2 and TRBJ2-1, with 7 bases fitting TRBD2. V gave up 5 bases and J gave up 11 bases; unmatched junction bases: 6. Germline values: CDR1 SGHTA, CDR2 FQGNSA. The CDR3 consists of 12 residues. The CDR3 reads CASSTLATQQFF. CDR3 DNA sequence: TGTGCCAGCAGCACACTAGCGACCCAGCAGTTCTTC.

V and J are TRBV11-3 and TRBJ1-1, with TRBD1 as a possible D gene (6 bases). Germline V gene sequence: CDR1 SGHNT, CDR2 YENEEA. The CDR3 runs 14 residues. The V gene lost 3 bases and the J gene lost 4 bases, with 12 bases spanning the gap. In DNA, the CDR3 is TGTGCCAGCAGCTTGACAGGTGGGGCCACTGAAGCTTTCTTT. As protein: CASSLTGGATEAFF.

V usage is TRBV29-1 and J usage is TRBJ2-7, with D hard to call. CDR3 length: 15 amino acids. The V gene's germline CDR1 is SQVTM and CDR2 ANQGSEA. V lost 1 base and J lost 3, with 16 bases in between. The CDR3 DNA follows: TGCAGCGTTGAAGGGCCGGGTGGAACGATCTACGAGCAGTACTTC. Translation gives CSVEGPGGTIYEQYF.

CDR3 DNA sequence: TGTGCCAGCAGCCTCGCCCTCAGTGAGGACACCATCTACGAGCAGTACTTC. Its protein is CASSLALSEDTIYEQYF. This sequence joins TRBV7-9 and TRBJ2-7, with D possibly matching TRBD1 (5 bases). V lost 5 bases to trimming and J lost 3 bases, with 23 bases between them. The CDR3 is 17 amino acids. Germline assignment: CDR1 SEHNR and CDR2 FQNEAQ (reference sequence). Drawing the rest from reference TRBV7-9 and TRBJ2-7, the complete variable domain is DTGVSQNPRHKITKRGQNVTFRCDPISEHNRLYWYRQTLGQGPEFLTYFQNEAQLEKSRLLSDRFSAERPKGSFSTLEIQRTEQGDSAMYLCASSLALSEDTIYEQYFGPGTRLTVT.

The chain recombines TRBV29-1 with TRBJ2-2; 12 bases are shared with TRBD2. Trimming cost V 2 bases and J 7 bases; bases outside gene matches: 8. The CDR3 contains 16 residues. CDR1 and CDR2 (germline): SQVTM, ANQGSEA. The CDR3 is CSVESSGRGRDGELFF. CDR3 bases: TGCAGCGTTGAATCTAGCGGGAGGGGTCGGGACGGGGAGCTGTTTTTT.

The gene calls are TRBV5-1 and TRBJ2-7; 7 positions match TRBD2. CDR3 size: 13 residues. Germline-derived CDR1 and CDR2 are SGHRS and YFSETQ. With V trimmed by 4 bases and J by 0 bases, 1 base remained unmatched. The CDR3 DNA follows: TGCGCCAGCAGCCGGGACTACTCCTACGAGCAGTACTTC. Translation gives CASSRDYSYEQYF.

The rearrangement joins TRBV5-1 to TRBJ2-3; 9 nucleotides match TRBD1. Germline CDR1 SGHRS, CDR2 YFSETQ. This CDR3 has 14 amino acids. V trimming: 4 bases; J trimming: 3 bases; junction bases outside the gene matches: 3. The CDR3 region has the DNA TGCGCCAGCAGCAGGGACAGGGTGACAGATACGCAGTATTTT. Translating gives CASSRDRVTDTQYF.

This sequence joins TRBV4-1 and TRBJ2-3; TRBD1 matches at 12 bases. J lost 3 bases, V lost 1 base, and 5 bases had no gene match. Germline V CDR1 and CDR2: MGHRA, YSYEKL. The CDR3 extends over 17 amino acids. The CDR3 loop is CASSQAPGQGATDTQYF. CDR3 in DNA: TGCGCCAGCAGCCAAGCCCCGGGACAGGGGGCAACAGATACGCAGTATTTT.

CDR3 in amino acids: CASSVPPSGREADTQYF. CDR3 DNA sequence: TGCGCCAGCAGCGTCCCTCCTAGCGGGAGGGAAGCAGATACGCAGTATTTT. The rearrangement uses TRBV5-1 and TRBJ2-3; TRBD2 matches 12 bases. The V and J ends lost 4 bases and 4 bases, in that order; junction bases with no gene match: 10. Germline CDR1 SGHRS, CDR2 YFSETQ. The CDR3 runs to 17 residues. The full variable domain, rest sourced from reference TRBV5-1 and TRBJ2-3, is KAGVTQTPRYLIKTRGQQVTLSCSPISGHRSVSWYQQTPGQGLQFLFEYFSETQRNKGNFPGRFSGRQFSNSRSEMNVSTLELGDSALYLCASSVPPSGREADTQYFGPGTRLTVL.

The rearrangement joins TRBV18 to TRBJ2-5, with 7 bases matching TRBD2. Germline CDR1 and CDR2: KGHSH and LQKENI. This CDR3 spans 14 amino acids. The ends lost 5 bases at V and 5 bases at J; junction bases unmatched: 8. CDR3 residues: CASSSGLVVETQYF. In nucleotides, the CDR3 is TGTGCCAGCTCATCAGGACTAGTCGTTGAGACCCAGTACTTC.

The CDR3 protein is CASSTRQGPNTEAFF. CDR3 DNA sequence: TGTGCCAGCAGCACCCGACAGGGACCGAACACTGAAGCTTTCTTT. This chain uses TRBV7-9 with TRBJ1-1; 7 bases map to TRBD1. Germline loops: CDR1 SEHNR, CDR2 FQNEAQ (reference sequence). The J segment lost 1 base and the V segment lost 5 bases, leaving 7 bases of the junction unmatched. The CDR3 spans 15 residues. The full variable domain, with the rest looked up from reference TRBV7-9 and TRBJ1-1, is DTGVSQNPRHKITKRGQNVTFRCDPISEHNRLYWYRQTLGQGPEFLTYFQNEAQLEKSRLLSDRFSAERPKGSFSTLEIQRTEQGDSAMYLCASSTRQGPNTEAFFGQGTRLTVV.

This clone was picked up a small number of times. The chain recombines TRBV5-1 with TRBJ2-1; 9 bases fit TRBD2. J was trimmed by 6 bases and V by 5 bases; bases with no gene match: 12. Germline CDR1 is SGHRS and CDR2 is YFSETQ. The CDR3 is 16 residues long. The CDR3 region is CASSYNPGLAGNEQFF. The CDR3 nucleotides read TGCGCCAGCAGTTATAATCCGGGACTAGCAGGCAATGAGCAGTTCTTC.

Only one count was recorded for this clone. The chain carries TRBV25-1 and TRBJ1-1; 11 bases line up with TRBD1. The germline V gene has CDR1 MGHDK and CDR2 SYGVNS. The trim removed 3 bases at V and 10 bases at J, leaving 4 bases unmatched. The CDR3 length is 13 residues. Here the CDR3 reads CASSDGQGAPAFF. The CDR3 region has the DNA TGTGCCAGCAGTGACGGACAGGGGGCGCCAGCTTTCTTT.

V and J are TRBV6-1 and TRBJ2-2, with a tentative D call TRBD1 (6 bases). Germline CDR1 reads MNHNS; CDR2 reads SASEGT. V was cut by 4 bases and J by 1 base, with 10 bases left in between. CDR3 length equals 15 residues. This CDR3 is CASSARGRNTGELFF. CDR3 nucleotides: TGTGCCAGCAGTGCCAGGGGAAGGAACACCGGGGAGCTGTTTTTT.

V usage is TRBV5-1 and J usage is TRBJ2-5, with 14 positions matching TRBD2. The V gene's germline CDR1 is SGHRS and CDR2 YFSETQ. V shed 4 bases, J shed 4 bases, and the junction held 3 bases outside the gene matches. This CDR3 has 15 amino acids. The CDR3 loop reads CASSPGLAGVETQYF. Written as DNA, the CDR3 is TGCGCCAGCAGCCCGGGACTAGCGGGAGTAGAGACCCAGTACTTC.

This chain connects TRBV5-1 to TRBJ1-3; possibly TRBD1 for D (6 bases). The CDR3 contains 15 residues. Germline lookup yields CDR1 SGHRS and CDR2 YFSETQ. Trimming shortened V by 3 bases and J by 0 bases, and 10 bases separated the two germline ends. CDR3 loop: CASSSGHTSGNTIYF. In nucleotides, the CDR3 is TGCGCCAGCAGCTCGGGACATACCTCTGGAAACACCATATATTTT.